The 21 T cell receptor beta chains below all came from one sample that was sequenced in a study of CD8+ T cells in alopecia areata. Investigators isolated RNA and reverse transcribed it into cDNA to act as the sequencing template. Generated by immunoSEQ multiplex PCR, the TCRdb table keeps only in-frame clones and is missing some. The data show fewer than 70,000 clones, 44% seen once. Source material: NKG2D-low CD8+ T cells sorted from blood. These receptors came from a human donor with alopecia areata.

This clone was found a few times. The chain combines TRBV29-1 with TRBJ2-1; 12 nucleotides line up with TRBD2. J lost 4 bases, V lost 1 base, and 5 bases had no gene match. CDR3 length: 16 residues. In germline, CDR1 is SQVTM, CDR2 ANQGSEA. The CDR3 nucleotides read TGCAGCGTTGAAGGGACTAGCGGGGCCGTTTACAATGAGCAGTTCTTC. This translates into CSVEGTSGAVYNEQFF.

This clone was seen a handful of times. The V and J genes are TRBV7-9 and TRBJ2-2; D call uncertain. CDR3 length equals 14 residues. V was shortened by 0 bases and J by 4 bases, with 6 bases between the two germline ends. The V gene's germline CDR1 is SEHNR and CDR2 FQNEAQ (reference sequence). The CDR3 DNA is TGTGCCAGCAGCTTAGCCTCAAGCACCGGGGAGCTGTTTTTT. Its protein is CASSLASSTGELFF.

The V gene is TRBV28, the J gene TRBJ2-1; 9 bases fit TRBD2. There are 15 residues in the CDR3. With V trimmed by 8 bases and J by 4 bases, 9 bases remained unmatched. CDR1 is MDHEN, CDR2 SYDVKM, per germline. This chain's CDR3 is CASSPGTSNYNEQFF. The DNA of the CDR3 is TGTGCCAGCTCTCCAGGGACTAGCAATTACAATGAGCAGTTCTTC.

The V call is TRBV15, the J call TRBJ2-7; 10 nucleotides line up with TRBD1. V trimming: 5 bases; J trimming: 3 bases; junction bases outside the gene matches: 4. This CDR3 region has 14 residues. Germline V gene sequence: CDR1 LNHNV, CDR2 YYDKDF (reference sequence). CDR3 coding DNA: TGTGCCACCAGCCCGGACAGGGGGGGCTACGAGCAGTACTTC. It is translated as CATSPDRGGYEQYF.

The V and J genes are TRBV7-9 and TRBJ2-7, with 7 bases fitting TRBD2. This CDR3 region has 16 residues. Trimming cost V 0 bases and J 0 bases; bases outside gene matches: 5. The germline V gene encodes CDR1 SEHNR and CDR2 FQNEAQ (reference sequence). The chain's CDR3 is CASSLAGGLSSYEQYF. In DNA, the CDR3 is TGTGCCAGCAGCTTAGCGGGAGGGCTTAGCTCCTACGAGCAGTACTTC. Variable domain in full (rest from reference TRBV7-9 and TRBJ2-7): DTGVSQNPRHKITKRGQNVTFRCDPISEHNRLYWYRQTLGQGPEFLTYFQNEAQLEKSRLLSDRFSAERPKGSFSTLEIQRTEQGDSAMYLCASSLAGGLSSYEQYFGPGTRLTVT.

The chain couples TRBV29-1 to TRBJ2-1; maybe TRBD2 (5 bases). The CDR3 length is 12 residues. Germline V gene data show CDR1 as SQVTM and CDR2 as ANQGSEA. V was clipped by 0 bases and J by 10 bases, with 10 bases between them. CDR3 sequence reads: CSVEDPPGEQFF. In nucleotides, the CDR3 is TGCAGCGTTGAAGATCCCCCGGGAGAGCAGTTCTTC.

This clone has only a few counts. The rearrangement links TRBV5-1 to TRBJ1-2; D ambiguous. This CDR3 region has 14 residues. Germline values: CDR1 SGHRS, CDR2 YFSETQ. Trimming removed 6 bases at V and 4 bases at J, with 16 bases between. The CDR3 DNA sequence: TGCGCCAGCAACTTTGTAAGCAGTTCCTATGGCTACACCTTC. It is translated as CASNFVSSSYGYTF. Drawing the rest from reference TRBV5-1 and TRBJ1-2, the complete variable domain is KAGVTQTPRYLIKTRGQQVTLSCSPISGHRSVSWYQQTPGQGLQFLFEYFSETQRNKGNFPGRFSGRQFSNSRSEMNVSTLELGDSALYLCASNFVSSSYGYTFGSGTRLTVV.

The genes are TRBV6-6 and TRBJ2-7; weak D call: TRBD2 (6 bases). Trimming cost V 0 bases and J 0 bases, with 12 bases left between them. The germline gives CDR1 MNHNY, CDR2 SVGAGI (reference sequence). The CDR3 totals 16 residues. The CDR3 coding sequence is TGTGCCAGCAGTTACTCGGAGGGGCCATTCTCCTACGAGCAGTACTTC. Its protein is CASSYSEGPFSYEQYF.

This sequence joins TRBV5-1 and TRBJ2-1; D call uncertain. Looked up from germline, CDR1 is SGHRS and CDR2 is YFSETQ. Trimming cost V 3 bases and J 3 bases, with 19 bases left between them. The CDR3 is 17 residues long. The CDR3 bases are TGCGCCAGCAGCTGGCGAACGTCGGGCACCGTCTACAATGAGCAGTTCTTC. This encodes CASSWRTSGTVYNEQFF.

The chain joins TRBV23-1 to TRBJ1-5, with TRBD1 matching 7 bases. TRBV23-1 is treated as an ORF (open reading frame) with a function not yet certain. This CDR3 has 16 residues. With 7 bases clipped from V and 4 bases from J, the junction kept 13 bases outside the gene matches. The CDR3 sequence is CASTLPDRQRNQPQHF. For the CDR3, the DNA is TGCGCCAGCACCCTACCGGACAGGCAAAGGAATCAGCCCCAGCATTTT.

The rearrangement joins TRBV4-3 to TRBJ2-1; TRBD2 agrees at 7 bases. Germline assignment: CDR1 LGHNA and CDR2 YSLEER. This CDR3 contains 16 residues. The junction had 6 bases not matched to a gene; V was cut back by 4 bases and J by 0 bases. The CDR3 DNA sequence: TGCGCCAGCAGCCCGGGCGGGAGTAGCTCCTACAATGAGCAGTTCTTC. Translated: CASSPGGSSSYNEQFF.

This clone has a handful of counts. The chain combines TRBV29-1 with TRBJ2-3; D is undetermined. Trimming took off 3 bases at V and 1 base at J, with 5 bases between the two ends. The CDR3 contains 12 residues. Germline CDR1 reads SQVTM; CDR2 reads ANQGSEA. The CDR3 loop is CSVDPRTDTQYF. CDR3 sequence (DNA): TGCAGCGTTGATCCCCGCACAGATACGCAGTATTTT.

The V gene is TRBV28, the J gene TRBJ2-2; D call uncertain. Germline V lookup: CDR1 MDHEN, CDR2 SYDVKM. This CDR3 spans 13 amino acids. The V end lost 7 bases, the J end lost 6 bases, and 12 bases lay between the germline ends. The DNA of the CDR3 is TGTGCCAGCACTATGAGTCAGTCCGGGGAGCTGTTTTTT. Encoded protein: CASTMSQSGELFF.

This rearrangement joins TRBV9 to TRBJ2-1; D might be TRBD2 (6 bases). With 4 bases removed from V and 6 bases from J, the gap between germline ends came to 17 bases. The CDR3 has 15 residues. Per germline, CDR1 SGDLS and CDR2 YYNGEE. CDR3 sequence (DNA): TGTGCCAGCAGCCCTCTAATGTTGGGGGGCAATGAGCAGTTCTTC. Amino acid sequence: CASSPLMLGGNEQFF.

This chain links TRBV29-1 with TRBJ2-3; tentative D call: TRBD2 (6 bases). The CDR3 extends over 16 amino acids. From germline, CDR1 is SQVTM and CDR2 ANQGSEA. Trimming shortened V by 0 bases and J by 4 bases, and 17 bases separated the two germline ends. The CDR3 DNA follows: TGCAGCGTTGAAGATATTCTGGGGAGGCGGGCAGATACGCAGTATTTT. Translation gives CSVEDILGRRADTQYF.

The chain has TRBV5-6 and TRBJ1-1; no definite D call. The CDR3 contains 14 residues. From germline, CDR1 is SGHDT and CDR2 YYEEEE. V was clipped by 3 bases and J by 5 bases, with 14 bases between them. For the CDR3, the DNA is TGTGCCAGCAGCTCCGGCGTTCGGGAGACTGAAGCTTTCTTT. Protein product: CASSSGVRETEAFF. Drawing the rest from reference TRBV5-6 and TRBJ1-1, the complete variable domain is DAGVTQSPTHLIKTRGQQVTLRCSPKSGHDTVSWYQQALGQGPQFIFQYYEEEERQRGNFPDRFSGHQFPNYSSELNVNALLLGDSALYLCASSSGVRETEAFFGQGTRLTVV.

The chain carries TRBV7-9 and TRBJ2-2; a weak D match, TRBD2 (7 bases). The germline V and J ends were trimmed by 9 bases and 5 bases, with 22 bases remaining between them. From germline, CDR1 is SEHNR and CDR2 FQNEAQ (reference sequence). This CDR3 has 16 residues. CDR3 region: CASGGAHTEKTGELFF. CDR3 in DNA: TGTGCCAGTGGGGGGGCACACACCGAGAAGACCGGGGAGCTGTTTTTT.

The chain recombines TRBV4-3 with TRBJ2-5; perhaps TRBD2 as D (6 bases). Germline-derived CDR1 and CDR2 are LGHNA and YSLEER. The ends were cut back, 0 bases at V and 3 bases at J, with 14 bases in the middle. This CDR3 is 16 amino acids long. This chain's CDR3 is CASSQEVTSRKETQYF. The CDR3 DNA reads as TGCGCCAGCAGCCAAGAAGTGACTAGTCGGAAAGAGACCCAGTACTTC.

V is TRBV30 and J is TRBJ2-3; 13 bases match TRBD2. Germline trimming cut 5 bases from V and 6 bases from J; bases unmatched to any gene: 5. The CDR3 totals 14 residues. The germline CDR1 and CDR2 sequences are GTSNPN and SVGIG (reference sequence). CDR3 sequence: CAWGLAGVEDTQYF. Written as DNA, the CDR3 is TGTGCCTGGGGACTAGCGGGAGTTGAGGATACGCAGTATTTT.

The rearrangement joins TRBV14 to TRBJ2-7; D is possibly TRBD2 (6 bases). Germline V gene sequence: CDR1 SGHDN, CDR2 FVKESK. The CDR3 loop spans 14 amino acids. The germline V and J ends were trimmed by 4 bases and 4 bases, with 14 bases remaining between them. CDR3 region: CASSRLTGRYEQYF. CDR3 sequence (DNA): TGTGCCAGCAGCCGTCTGACTGGGAGGTACGAGCAGTACTTC.

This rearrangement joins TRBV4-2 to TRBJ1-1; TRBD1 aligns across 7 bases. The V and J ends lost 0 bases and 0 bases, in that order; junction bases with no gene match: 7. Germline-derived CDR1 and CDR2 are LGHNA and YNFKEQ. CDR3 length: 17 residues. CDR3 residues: CASSQDRQGNMNTEAFF. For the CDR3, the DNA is TGTGCCAGCAGCCAAGATCGACAGGGCAACATGAACACTGAAGCTTTCTTT.